A selection of T cell receptor beta chains follows, all from one sample in a study of T cell responses to AZD1222 COVID-19 vaccine. Data came from immunoSEQ multiplex PCR; TCRdb stores just in-frame clones and leaves some out. The repertoire holds 90,000 to 120,000 clones, with roughly nine tenths as singletons. The specimen comprised peripheral blood, sampled 28 days after the second AZD1222 dose. Receptors were obtained from an adult who received the AZD1222 COVID-19 vaccine. The CDR3 runs from the conserved cysteine through the conserved F or W. D genes are given only for firm matches. The size field is filled for only some rows; it gives once, few, many or a size class.

D gene: TRBD1; clone size: NA; J gene: TRBJ1-2; V gene: TRBV24-1; CDR3 DNA: TGTGCCACCAGTGATTTTGGATCGGAGGGGGCAGGTGGCTACACCTTC; CDR3 protein: CATSDFGSEGAGGYTF
D gene: TRBD1; clone size: NA; J gene: TRBJ2-7; V gene: TRBV5-1; CDR3 DNA: TGCGCCAGCAGCTTATACAGGGGTTTAGGGGACGAGCAGTACTTC; CDR3 protein: CASSLYRGLGDEQYF
D gene: TRBD1; clone size: NA; J gene: TRBJ1-5; V gene: TRBV5-1; CDR3 DNA: TGCGCCAGCAGCTTTACAGGGGGCGTTGGCCAGCCCCAGCATTTT; CDR3 protein: CASSFTGGVGQPQHF
D gene: NA; clone size: NA; J gene: TRBJ2-2; V gene: TRBV14; CDR3 DNA: TGTGCCAGCAGCCGGGGACAAATGGTAACCGGGGAGCTGTTTTTT; CDR3 protein: CASSRGQMVTGELFF
D gene: NA; clone size: NA; J gene: TRBJ2-5; V gene: TRBV7-8; CDR3 DNA: TGTGCCAGCAGCCGACAGGAAAAAGAGACCCAGTACTTC; CDR3 protein: CASSRQEKETQYF
D gene: TRBD1; clone size: once; J gene: TRBJ2-3; V gene: TRBV28; CDR3 DNA: TGTGCCAGCAGCCCCGGGACAGGGAGAACAGATACGCAGTATTTT; CDR3 protein: CASSPGTGRTDTQYF
D gene: NA; clone size: NA; J gene: TRBJ2-2; V gene: TRBV5-5; CDR3 DNA: TGTGCCAGCAGCTTGAAGGGCTCGAACACCGGGGAGCTGTTTTTT; CDR3 protein: CASSLKGSNTGELFF
D gene: TRBD1; clone size: NA; J gene: TRBJ1-5; V gene: TRBV2; CDR3 DNA: TGTGCCAGCAGTGTGGACAGGGCGGGTTATAGCAATCAGCCCCAGCATTTT; CDR3 protein: CASSVDRAGYSNQPQHF
D gene: NA; clone size: NA; J gene: TRBJ2-7; V gene: TRBV24-1; CDR3 DNA: TGTGCCACCAGTGATCGGGCCAAGATAATCTACGAGCAGTACTTC; CDR3 protein: CATSDRAKIIYEQYF
D gene: NA; clone size: NA; J gene: TRBJ1-2; V gene: TRBV7-9; CDR3 DNA: TGTGCCAGCAGCCCACATGCAGGGAACTATGGCTACACCTTC; CDR3 protein: CASSPHAGNYGYTF
D gene: TRBD1; clone size: NA; J gene: TRBJ2-1; V gene: TRBV27; CDR3 DNA: TGTGCCAGCAGTTTATCTCGACAGGGGTCCTACAATGAGCAGTTCTTC; CDR3 protein: CASSLSRQGSYNEQFF
D gene: TRBD2; clone size: NA; J gene: TRBJ2-3; V gene: TRBV5-4; CDR3 DNA: TGTGCCAGCAGCCTGACTAGCGGGGGTGCAGATACGCAGTATTTT; CDR3 protein: CASSLTSGGADTQYF
D gene: NA; clone size: few; J gene: TRBJ2-2; V gene: TRBV6-5; CDR3 DNA: TGTGCCAGCAGCGGAGAAAGAGGGGACACCGGGGAGCTGTTTTTT; CDR3 protein: CASSGERGDTGELFF
D gene: TRBD2; clone size: NA; J gene: TRBJ2-3; V gene: TRBV7-2; CDR3 DNA: TGTGCCAGCAGCTTAAGGGGCGGGGGGGCCCCAGATACGCAGTATTTT; CDR3 protein: CASSLRGGGAPDTQYF
D gene: NA; clone size: NA; J gene: TRBJ2-7; V gene: TRBV5-6; CDR3 DNA: TGTGCCAGCAGCATCCGGGACGGTTACGAGCAGTACTTC; CDR3 protein: CASSIRDGYEQYF
D gene: NA; clone size: NA; J gene: TRBJ1-2; V gene: TRBV28; CDR3 DNA: TGTGCCAGCAGTCTAACCGGGGGGTCGGGGTATGGCTACACCTTC; CDR3 protein: CASSLTGGSGYGYTF
D gene: NA; clone size: NA; J gene: TRBJ1-2; V gene: TRBV27; CDR3 DNA: TGTGCCAGCAGCCGTAGATCGGAAGATGTACATGGCTACACCTTC; CDR3 protein: CASSRRSEDVHGYTF
D gene: NA; clone size: NA; J gene: TRBJ1-3; V gene: TRBV7-2; CDR3 DNA: TGTGCCAGCAGCTTAGGGGTCATCTCTGGAAACACCATATATTTT; CDR3 protein: CASSLGVISGNTIYF
D gene: NA; clone size: NA; J gene: TRBJ1-2; V gene: TRBV19; CDR3 DNA: TGTGCCAGTAGTAGTCCACAGGGACGCGGCTATGGCTACACCTTC; CDR3 protein: CASSSPQGRGYGYTF
D gene: NA; clone size: NA; J gene: TRBJ1-2; V gene: TRBV2; CDR3 DNA: TGTGCCAGCACGCTCGGGGTGGTACTGGGCTATGGCTACACCTTC; CDR3 protein: CASTLGVVLGYGYTF
D gene: NA; clone size: NA; J gene: TRBJ1-2; V gene: TRBV6-6; CDR3 DNA: TGTGCCAGCAGTTCTACGGACCGAAACTATGGCTACACCTTC; CDR3 protein: CASSSTDRNYGYTF
D gene: TRBD1; clone size: NA; J gene: TRBJ2-3; V gene: TRBV10-1; CDR3 DNA: TGCGCCAGCACAGGGGGCGGCACAGATACGCAGTATTTT; CDR3 protein: CASTGGGTDTQYF
D gene: NA; clone size: NA; J gene: TRBJ2-2; V gene: TRBV24-1; CDR3 DNA: TGTGCCACCAGTGGCGGGCTGGGCACCGGGGAGCTGTTTTTT; CDR3 protein: CATSGGLGTGELFF
D gene: NA; clone size: NA; J gene: TRBJ1-1; V gene: TRBV6-5; CDR3 DNA: TGTGCCAGCACTGGAAGGCAGGTGAACACTGAAGCTTTCTTT; CDR3 protein: CASTGRQVNTEAFF
D gene: NA; clone size: NA; J gene: TRBJ2-1; V gene: TRBV18; CDR3 DNA: TGTGCCAGCTCCCTAGGGGAGCGAGGCTCCTACAATGAGCAGTTCTTC; CDR3 protein: CASSLGERGSYNEQFF
D gene: NA; clone size: NA; J gene: TRBJ2-7; V gene: TRBV2; CDR3 DNA: TGTGCCAGCAGTGAAGTCCCGGGGGATTACGAGCAGTACTTC; CDR3 protein: CASSEVPGDYEQYF
D gene: NA; clone size: NA; J gene: TRBJ2-7; V gene: TRBV4-1; CDR3 DNA: TGCGCCAGCAGCCAAGAGTTGCAAGGATTCAGCTACGAGCAGTACTTC; CDR3 protein: CASSQELQGFSYEQYF
D gene: NA; clone size: NA; J gene: TRBJ1-1; V gene: TRBV3-1/TRBV3-2; CDR3 DNA: TGTGCCAGCAGCCAAAGGGGAGCCGCTGAAGCTTTCTTT; CDR3 protein: CASSQRGAAEAFF
D gene: NA; clone size: NA; J gene: TRBJ1-1; V gene: TRBV5-6; CDR3 DNA: TGTGCCAGCAGCTTGGAGCTATCCGGCACTGAAGCTTTCTTT; CDR3 protein: CASSLELSGTEAFF
D gene: TRBD1; clone size: once; J gene: TRBJ1-3; V gene: TRBV7-6; CDR3 DNA: TGTGCCAGCAGCCCGGACAGGGGCACGGGAAACACCATATATTTT; CDR3 protein: CASSPDRGTGNTIYF
D gene: NA; clone size: NA; J gene: TRBJ1-1; V gene: TRBV14; CDR3 DNA: TGTGCCAGCAGCCAAGATCTGAACACTGAAGCTTTCTTT; CDR3 protein: CASSQDLNTEAFF
D gene: NA; clone size: NA; J gene: TRBJ1-6; V gene: TRBV28; CDR3 DNA: TGTGCCAGCAGCACCCCGGACAGAATCAATTCACCCCTCCACTTT; CDR3 protein: CASSTPDRINSPLHF
D gene: NA; clone size: once; J gene: TRBJ1-1; V gene: TRBV7-2; CDR3 DNA: TGTGCCAGCAGCTTAGAAGGCCCGAACACTGAAGCTTTCTTT; CDR3 protein: CASSLEGPNTEAFF
D gene: NA; clone size: NA; J gene: TRBJ2-3; V gene: TRBV7-6; CDR3 DNA: TGTGCCAGCAGCCTAACACGGGGTTACACAGATACGCAGTATTTT; CDR3 protein: CASSLTRGYTDTQYF
D gene: NA; clone size: NA; J gene: TRBJ1-1; V gene: TRBV2; CDR3 DNA: TGTGCCAGCAGTGCTAACCGGGACATTCGGGGCACTGAAGCTTTCTTT; CDR3 protein: CASSANRDIRGTEAFF
D gene: NA; clone size: NA; J gene: TRBJ1-1; V gene: TRBV7-3; CDR3 DNA: TGTGCCAGCAGCTTAATGGAAAACACTGAAGCTTTCTTT; CDR3 protein: CASSLMENTEAFF
D gene: TRBD1; clone size: once; J gene: TRBJ2-7; V gene: TRBV19; CDR3 DNA: TGTGCCAGTAGCCCCTCCGGGACAGGGTACTACGAGCAGTACTTC; CDR3 protein: CASSPSGTGYYEQYF
D gene: NA; clone size: NA; J gene: TRBJ1-6; V gene: TRBV6-6; CDR3 DNA: TGTGCCAGCAGTTCTCGGGGGTATAATTCACCCCTCCACTTT; CDR3 protein: CASSSRGYNSPLHF
D gene: NA; clone size: NA; J gene: TRBJ1-3; V gene: TRBV6-1; CDR3 DNA: TGTGCCAGCAGTGAAGCAGTGGGGCTTAGGGGAGACACCATATATTTT; CDR3 protein: CASSEAVGLRGDTIYF
D gene: NA; clone size: NA; J gene: TRBJ1-6; V gene: TRBV27; CDR3 DNA: TGTGCCAGCAGCCCGAGGGACGGCTATAATTCACCCCTCCACTTT; CDR3 protein: CASSPRDGYNSPLHF
D gene: NA; clone size: NA; J gene: TRBJ1-4; V gene: TRBV7-9; CDR3 DNA: TGTGCCAGCAGCTTAGCTGGGGACGGTGAAAAACTGTTTTTT; CDR3 protein: CASSLAGDGEKLFF
D gene: NA; clone size: NA; J gene: TRBJ2-7; V gene: TRBV4-1; CDR3 DNA: TGCGCCAGCAGCCGCCGTGGGGCTGAAAAACAACGACCCTACGAGCAGTACTTC; CDR3 protein: CASSRRGAEKQRPYEQYF
D gene: NA; clone size: NA; J gene: TRBJ1-5; V gene: TRBV2; CDR3 DNA: TGTGCCAGCAAACCCTTTAGCAATCAGCCCCAGCATTTT; CDR3 protein: CASKPFSNQPQHF
D gene: NA; clone size: NA; J gene: TRBJ1-5; V gene: TRBV4-1; CDR3 DNA: TGCGCCAGCAGCCAAGAATCCGGGCCTCGCAGCAATCAGCCCCAGCATTTT; CDR3 protein: CASSQESGPRSNQPQHF
D gene: TRBD1; clone size: NA; J gene: TRBJ2-1; V gene: TRBV5-1; CDR3 DNA: TGCGCCAGCAGGGAAATACAGGGGGGCTCCTACAATGAGCAGTTCTTC; CDR3 protein: CASREIQGGSYNEQFF
D gene: TRBD1; clone size: NA; J gene: TRBJ1-1; V gene: TRBV10-3; CDR3 DNA: TGTGCCATCGGGGGGACAGGGAGGGGGAACACTGAAGCTTTCTTT; CDR3 protein: CAIGGTGRGNTEAFF
D gene: NA; clone size: NA; J gene: TRBJ1-1; V gene: TRBV27; CDR3 DNA: TGTGCCAGCAGCAGTGGGACTGTCGTCCGGGCTTTCTTT; CDR3 protein: CASSSGTVVRAFF
D gene: NA; clone size: NA; J gene: TRBJ2-7; V gene: TRBV10-2; CDR3 DNA: TGCGCCAGCAGTGCATGGACACTTGAGCAGTACTTC; CDR3 protein: CASSAWTLEQYF
D gene: NA; clone size: NA; J gene: TRBJ1-1; V gene: TRBV28; CDR3 DNA: TGTGCCAGCAGTTTTGTGAGGGGTGGATTTGAAGCTTTCTTT; CDR3 protein: CASSFVRGGFEAFF
D gene: NA; clone size: few; J gene: TRBJ2-2; V gene: TRBV9; CDR3 DNA: TGTGCCAGCAGCGTCGGCGTCGGGGAGCTGTTTTTT; CDR3 protein: CASSVGVGELFF
D gene: NA; clone size: NA; J gene: TRBJ2-2; V gene: TRBV4-2; CDR3 DNA: TGTGCCAGCAGCCCTCGTTTAGCCCGCGTGTCCCACACCGGGGAGCTGTTTTTT; CDR3 protein: CASSPRLARVSHTGELFF
D gene: TRBD1; clone size: few; J gene: TRBJ1-5; V gene: TRBV10-2; CDR3 DNA: TGCGCCAGCAGTCTGAACAGGGGGCAAAATCAGCCCCAGCATTTT; CDR3 protein: CASSLNRGQNQPQHF